The clone carrying this TCR beta chain has more than one count but fewer than ten. What it binds is not known. The record originates from a study of relationships among human T cell subsets. After negative selection with anti-CD4 multisort beads, CD8+ T cells were positively selected with anti-CD8 beads. The T cell receptor alpha and beta CDR3 regions were amplified from mRNA by semiquantitative ARM-PCR. Exponential amplification used communal superprimers after tagged nested gene-specific primers in ARM-PCR. TCRdb fed the multiplex PCR reads into MiXCR, producing one record per CDR3 protein. The table lists 5,000 to 6,500 distinct CDR3 sequences, about 59% of them singletons. Findings of the study overall: Regulatory and Th2 subsets had few clones over 100 reads, unlike CD8+ cytotoxic cells.

The CDR3 is 14 residues long. Germline-derived CDR1 and CDR2 are SGHRS and YFSETQ. V lost 4 bases, J lost 3 bases, and 3 bases stayed unmatched. This TCR was sampled from a man aged 40-49 years in good health. The rearrangement joins TRBV5-1 to TRBJ1-5; 8 bases are a match to TRBD1. Sequenced material: CD8+ T cells sorted from blood. This CDR3 is CASSPTGANQPQHF. Here the CDR3 DNA reads TGCGCCAGCAGCCCGACAGGGGCCAATCAGCCCCAGCATTTT.